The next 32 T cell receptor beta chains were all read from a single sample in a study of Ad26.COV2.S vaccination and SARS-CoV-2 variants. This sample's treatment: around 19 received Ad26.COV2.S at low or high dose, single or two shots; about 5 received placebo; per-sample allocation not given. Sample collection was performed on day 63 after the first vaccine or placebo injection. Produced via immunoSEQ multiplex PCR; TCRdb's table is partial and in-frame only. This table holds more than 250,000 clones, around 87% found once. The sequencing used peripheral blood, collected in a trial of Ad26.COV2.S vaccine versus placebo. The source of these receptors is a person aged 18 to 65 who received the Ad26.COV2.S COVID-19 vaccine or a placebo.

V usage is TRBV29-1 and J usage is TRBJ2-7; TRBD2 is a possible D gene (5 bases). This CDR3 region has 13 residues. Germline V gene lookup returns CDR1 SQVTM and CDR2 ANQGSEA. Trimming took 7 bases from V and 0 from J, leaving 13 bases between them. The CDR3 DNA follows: TGCAGCGCCGTAGCGCCGAGCTCCTACGAGCAGTACTTC. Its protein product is CSAVAPSSYEQYF.

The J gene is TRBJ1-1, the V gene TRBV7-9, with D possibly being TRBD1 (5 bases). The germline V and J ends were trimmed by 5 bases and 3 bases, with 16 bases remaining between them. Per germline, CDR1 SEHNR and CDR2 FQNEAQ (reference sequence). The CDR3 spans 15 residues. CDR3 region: CASSPAGTYDTEAFF. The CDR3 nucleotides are TGTGCCAGCAGCCCAGCCGGGACCTACGACACTGAAGCTTTCTTT.

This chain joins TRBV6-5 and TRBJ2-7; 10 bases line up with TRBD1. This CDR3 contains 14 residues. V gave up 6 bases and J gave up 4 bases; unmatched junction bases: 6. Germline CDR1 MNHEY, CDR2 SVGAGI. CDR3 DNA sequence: TGTGCCAGCAGCGCGGACAGGGGGGGGTACGAGCAGTACTTC. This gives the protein CASSADRGGYEQYF.

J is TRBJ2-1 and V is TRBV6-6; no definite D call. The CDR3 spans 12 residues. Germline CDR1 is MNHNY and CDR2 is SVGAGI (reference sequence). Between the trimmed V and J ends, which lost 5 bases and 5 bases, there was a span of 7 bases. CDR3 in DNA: TGTGCCAGCAGTCCCCAGGACAATGAGCAGTTCTTC. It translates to CASSPQDNEQFF.

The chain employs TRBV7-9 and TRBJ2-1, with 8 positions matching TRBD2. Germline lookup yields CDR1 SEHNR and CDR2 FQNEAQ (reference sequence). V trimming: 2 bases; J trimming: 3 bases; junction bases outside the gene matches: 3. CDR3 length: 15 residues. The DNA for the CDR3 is TGTGCCAGCAGCTTAATGAGCGGGAGCTACAATGAGCAGTTCTTC. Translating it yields CASSLMSGSYNEQFF.

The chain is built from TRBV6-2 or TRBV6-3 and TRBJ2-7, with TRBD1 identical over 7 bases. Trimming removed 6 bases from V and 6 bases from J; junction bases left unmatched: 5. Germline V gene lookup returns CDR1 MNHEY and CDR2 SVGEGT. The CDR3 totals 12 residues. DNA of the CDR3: TGTGCCAGCAGCGAAGCAGGGGGCGAGCAGTACTTC. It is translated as CASSEAGGEQYF.

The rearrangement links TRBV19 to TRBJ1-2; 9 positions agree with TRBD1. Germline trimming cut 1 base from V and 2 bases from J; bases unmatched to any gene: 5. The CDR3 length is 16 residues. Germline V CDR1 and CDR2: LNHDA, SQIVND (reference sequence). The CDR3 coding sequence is TGTGCCAGTAGTATAGGTGCGGGACAGGGCAACTATGGCTACACCTTC. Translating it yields CASSIGAGQGNYGYTF.

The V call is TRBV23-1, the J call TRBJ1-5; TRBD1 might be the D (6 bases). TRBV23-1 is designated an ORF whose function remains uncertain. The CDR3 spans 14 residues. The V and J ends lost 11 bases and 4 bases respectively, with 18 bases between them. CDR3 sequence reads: CAGPPKTGNQPQHF. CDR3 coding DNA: TGCGCCGGACCCCCAAAAACAGGGAATCAGCCCCAGCATTTT.

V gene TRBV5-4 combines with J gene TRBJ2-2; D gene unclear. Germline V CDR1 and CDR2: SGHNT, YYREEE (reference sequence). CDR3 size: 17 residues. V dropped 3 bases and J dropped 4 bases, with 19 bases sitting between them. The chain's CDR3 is CASSSGEQRSFTGELFF. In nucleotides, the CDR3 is TGTGCCAGCAGCTCCGGAGAGCAAAGATCTTTCACCGGGGAGCTGTTTTTT.

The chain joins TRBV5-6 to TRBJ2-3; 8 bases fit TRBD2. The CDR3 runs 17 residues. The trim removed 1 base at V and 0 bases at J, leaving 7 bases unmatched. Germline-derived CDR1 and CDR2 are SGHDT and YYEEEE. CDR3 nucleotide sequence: TGTGCCAGCAGCTTGAGAGTCGGGGGGGTAAGCACAGATACGCAGTATTTT. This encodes CASSLRVGGVSTDTQYF.

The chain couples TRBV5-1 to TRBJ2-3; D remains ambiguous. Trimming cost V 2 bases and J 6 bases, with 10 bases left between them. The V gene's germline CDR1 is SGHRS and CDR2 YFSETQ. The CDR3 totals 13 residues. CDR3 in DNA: TGCGCCAGCAGCTTCCCGGGCCCGGATACGCAGTATTTT. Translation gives CASSFPGPDTQYF.

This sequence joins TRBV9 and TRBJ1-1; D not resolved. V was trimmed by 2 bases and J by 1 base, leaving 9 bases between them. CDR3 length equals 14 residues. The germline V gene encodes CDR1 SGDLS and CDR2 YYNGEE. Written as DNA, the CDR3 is TGTGCCAGCAGCGTCCGGGGAGGGAACACTGAAGCTTTCTTT. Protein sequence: CASSVRGGNTEAFF.

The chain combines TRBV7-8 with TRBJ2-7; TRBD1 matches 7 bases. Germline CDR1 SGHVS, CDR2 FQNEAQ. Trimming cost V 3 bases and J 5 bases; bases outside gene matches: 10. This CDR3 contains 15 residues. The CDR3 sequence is CASSFRQGMINEQYF. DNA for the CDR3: TGTGCCAGCAGCTTTAGACAGGGAATGATTAACGAGCAGTACTTC.

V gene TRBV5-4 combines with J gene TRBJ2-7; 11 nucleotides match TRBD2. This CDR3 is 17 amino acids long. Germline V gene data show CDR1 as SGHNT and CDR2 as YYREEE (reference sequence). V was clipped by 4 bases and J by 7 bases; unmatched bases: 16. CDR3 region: CASSPGVAGGGLREQYF. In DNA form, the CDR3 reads TGTGCCAGCAGCCCCGGAGTAGCGGGAGGGGGCTTACGGGAGCAGTACTTC.

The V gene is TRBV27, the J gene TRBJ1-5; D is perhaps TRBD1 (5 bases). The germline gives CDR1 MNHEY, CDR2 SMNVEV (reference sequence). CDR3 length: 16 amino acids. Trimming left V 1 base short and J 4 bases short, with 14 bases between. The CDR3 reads CASSLFWQGGNQPQHF. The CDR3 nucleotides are TGTGCCAGCAGTTTATTTTGGCAGGGAGGGAATCAGCCCCAGCATTTT.

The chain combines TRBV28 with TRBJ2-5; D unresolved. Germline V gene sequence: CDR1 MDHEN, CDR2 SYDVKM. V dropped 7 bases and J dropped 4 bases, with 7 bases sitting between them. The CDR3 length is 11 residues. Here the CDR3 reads CASIYAETQYF. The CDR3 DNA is TGTGCCAGCATCTATGCAGAGACCCAGTACTTC.

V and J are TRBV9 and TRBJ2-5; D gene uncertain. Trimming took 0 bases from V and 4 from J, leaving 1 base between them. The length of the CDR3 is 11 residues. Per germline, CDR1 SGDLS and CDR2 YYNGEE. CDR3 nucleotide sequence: TGTGCCAGCAGCGTAGCAGAGACCCAGTACTTC. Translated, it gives CASSVAETQYF.

The CDR3 spells CASSPDRDKNQPQHF. CDR3 sequence (DNA): TGTGCCAGCAGCCCGGACAGGGATAAAAATCAGCCCCAGCATTTT. V is TRBV27 and J is TRBJ1-5, with 8 positions matching TRBD1. Unmatched junction bases numbered 8, after V lost 6 bases and J lost 4 bases. CDR1 MNHEY and CDR2 SMNVEV come from the germline V gene (reference sequence). This CDR3 spans 15 amino acids.

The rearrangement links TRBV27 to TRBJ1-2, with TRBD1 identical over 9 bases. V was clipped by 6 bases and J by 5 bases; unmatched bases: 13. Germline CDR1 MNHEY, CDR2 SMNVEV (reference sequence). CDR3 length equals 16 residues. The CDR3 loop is CASRRTGVRYGYGYTF. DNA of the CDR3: TGTGCCAGCAGGCGGACAGGGGTGCGTTACGGTTATGGCTACACCTTC.

The CDR3 spells CASSHQALAGGPTDTQYF. The CDR3 DNA sequence: TGTGCCAGCAGCCATCAAGCCCTAGCGGGAGGCCCCACAGATACGCAGTATTTT. The rearrangement uses TRBV3-1 (or the pseudogene TRBV3-2) and TRBJ2-3; 11 bases map to TRBD2. Germline V gene lookup returns CDR1 LGHDT and CDR2 YNNKEL (reference sequence). The CDR3 length is 18 residues. J lost 2 bases, V lost 3 bases, and 10 bases had no gene match.

The CDR3, as DNA: TGTGCCAGCAGTTTAAATCCGGGCGGCCCCTCCTATGGCTACACCTTC. Translating it yields CASSLNPGGPSYGYTF. The chain combines TRBV27 with TRBJ1-2; D gene ambiguous. The CDR3 is made up of 16 amino acids. CDR1 MNHEY and CDR2 SMNVEV come from the germline V gene (reference sequence). Trimming shortened V by 2 bases and J by 4 bases, and 17 bases separated the two germline ends.

The CDR3 bases are TGTGCCAGCAGCGATAACAGGGAAAGGGTAACCTATGGCTACACCTTC. Protein: CASSDNRERVTYGYTF. The rearrangement uses TRBV9 and TRBJ1-2, with D possibly being TRBD1 (6 bases). The V end lost 3 bases, the J end lost 4 bases, and 19 bases lay between the germline ends. The CDR3 is 16 amino acids. Germline CDR1 reads SGDLS; CDR2 reads YYNGEE.

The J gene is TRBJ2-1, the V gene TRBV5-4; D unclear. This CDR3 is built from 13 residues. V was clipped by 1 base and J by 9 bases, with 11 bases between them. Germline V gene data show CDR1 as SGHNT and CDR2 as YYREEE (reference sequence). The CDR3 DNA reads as TGTGCCAGCAGCTTGCGAGTTCTGGGTGAGCAGTTCTTC. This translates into CASSLRVLGEQFF. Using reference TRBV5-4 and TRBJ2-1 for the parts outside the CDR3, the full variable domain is ETGVTQSPTHLIKTRGQQVTLRCSSQSGHNTVSWYQQALGQGPQFIFQYYREEENGRGNFPPRFSGLQFPNYSSELNVNALELDDSALYLCASSLRVLGEQFFGPGTRLTVL.

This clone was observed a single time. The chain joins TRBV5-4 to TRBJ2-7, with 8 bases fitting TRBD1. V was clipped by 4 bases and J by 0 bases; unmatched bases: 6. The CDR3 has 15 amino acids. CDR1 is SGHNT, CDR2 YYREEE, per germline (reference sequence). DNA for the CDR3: TGTGCCAGCAGCCCGAGACAGGGGCTCTCCTACGAGCAGTACTTC. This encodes CASSPRQGLSYEQYF.

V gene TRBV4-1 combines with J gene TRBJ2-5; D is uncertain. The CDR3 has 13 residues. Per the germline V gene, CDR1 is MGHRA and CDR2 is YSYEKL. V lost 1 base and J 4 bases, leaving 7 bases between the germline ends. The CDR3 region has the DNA TGCGCCAGCAGCCAAGGGGTTCTAGAGACCCAGTACTTC. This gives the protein CASSQGVLETQYF.

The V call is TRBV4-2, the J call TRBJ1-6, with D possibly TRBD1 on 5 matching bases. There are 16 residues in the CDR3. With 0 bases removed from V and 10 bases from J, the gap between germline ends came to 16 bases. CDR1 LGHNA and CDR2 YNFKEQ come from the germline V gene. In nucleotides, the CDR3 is TGTGCCAGCAGCCAAGATAAGGCAGGGATGGGCTCACCCCTCCACTTT. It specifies CASSQDKAGMGSPLHF.

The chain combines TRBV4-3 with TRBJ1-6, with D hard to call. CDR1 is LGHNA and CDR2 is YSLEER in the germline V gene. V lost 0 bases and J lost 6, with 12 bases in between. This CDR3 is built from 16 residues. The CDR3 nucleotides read TGCGCCAGCAGCCAAGAGGGGAGTCCGACTAATTCACCCCTCCACTTT. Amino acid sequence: CASSQEGSPTNSPLHF.

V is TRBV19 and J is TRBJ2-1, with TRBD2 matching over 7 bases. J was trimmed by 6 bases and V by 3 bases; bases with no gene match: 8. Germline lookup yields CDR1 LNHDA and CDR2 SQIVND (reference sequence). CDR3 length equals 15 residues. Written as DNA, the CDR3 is TGTGCCAGTAGTATCCCTAAAGCGGGATCCAATGAGCAGTTCTTC. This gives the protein CASSIPKAGSNEQFF. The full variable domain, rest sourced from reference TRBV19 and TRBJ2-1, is DGGITQSPKYLFRKEGQNVTLSCEQNLNHDAMYWYRQDPGQGLRLIYYSQIVNDFQKGDIAEGYSVSREKKESFPLTVTSAQKNPTAFYLCASSIPKAGSNEQFFGPGTRLTVL.

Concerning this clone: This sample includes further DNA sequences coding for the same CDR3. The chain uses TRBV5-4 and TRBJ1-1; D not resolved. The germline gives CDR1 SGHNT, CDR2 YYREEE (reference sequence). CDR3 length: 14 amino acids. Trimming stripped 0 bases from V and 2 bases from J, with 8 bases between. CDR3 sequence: CASSLGGVNTEAFF. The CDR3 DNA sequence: TGTGCCAGCAGCTTGGGCGGGGTAAACACTGAAGCTTTCTTT.

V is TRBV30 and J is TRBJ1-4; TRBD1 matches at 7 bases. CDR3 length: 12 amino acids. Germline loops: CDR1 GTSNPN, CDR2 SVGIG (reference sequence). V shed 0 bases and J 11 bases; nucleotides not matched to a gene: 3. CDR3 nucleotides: TGTGCCTGGAGTGTAACAGGGGAGAAACTGTTTTTT. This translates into CAWSVTGEKLFF. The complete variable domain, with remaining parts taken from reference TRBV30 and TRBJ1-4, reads SQTIHQWPATLVQPVGSPLSLECTVEGTSNPNLYWYRQAAGRGLQLLFYSVGIGQISSEVPQNLSASRPQDRQFILSSKKLLLSDSGFYLCAWSVTGEKLFFGSGTQLSVL.

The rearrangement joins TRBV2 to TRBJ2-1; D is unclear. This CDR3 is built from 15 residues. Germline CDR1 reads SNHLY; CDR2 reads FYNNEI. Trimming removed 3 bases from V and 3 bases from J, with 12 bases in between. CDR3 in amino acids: CASSEPSSIYNEQFF. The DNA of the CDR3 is TGTGCCAGCAGTGAGCCCAGTTCGATCTACAATGAGCAGTTCTTC. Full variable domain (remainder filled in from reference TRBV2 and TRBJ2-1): EPEVTQTPSHQVTQMGQEVILRCVPISNHLYFYWYRQILGQKVEFLVSFYNNEISEKSEIFDDQFSVERPDGSNFTLKIRSTKLEDSAMYFCASSEPSSIYNEQFFGPGTRLTVL.

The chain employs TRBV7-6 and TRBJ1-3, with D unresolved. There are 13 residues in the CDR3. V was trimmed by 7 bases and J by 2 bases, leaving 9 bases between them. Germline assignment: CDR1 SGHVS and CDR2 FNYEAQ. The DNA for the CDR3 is TGTGCCAGCACCACCGGCACTGGAAACACCATATATTTT. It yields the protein CASTTGTGNTIYF. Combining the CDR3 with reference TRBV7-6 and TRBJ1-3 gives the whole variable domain GAGVSQSPRYKVTKRGQDVALRCDPISGHVSLYWYRQALGQGPEFLTYFNYEAQQDKSGLPNDRFSAERPEGSISTLTIQRTEQRDSAMYRCASTTGTGNTIYFGEGSWLTVV.